The 30 T cell receptor beta chains presented below share a single source sample, sequenced in a study of blood T cell repertoires in COVID-19. Profiling relied on immunoSEQ multiplex PCR, and the TCRdb table lists in-frame clones only, not all of them. Among 200,000 to 250,000 clones listed, under 90% were seen once. The sequencing input was peripheral blood. The receptors stem from a woman in her fifties or sixties who had recovered from COVID-19.

This clone has ten or more counts. The chain recombines TRBV10-3 with TRBJ1-4, with D maybe TRBD1 (6 bases). V was trimmed by 5 bases and J by 6 bases, leaving 13 bases between them. Looked up from germline, CDR1 is ENHRY and CDR2 is SYGVKD. CDR3 length: 14 residues. CDR3 bases: TGTGCCATCAGTCAGACAGGCAAAGATGAAAAACTGTTTTTT. Translating gives CAISQTGKDEKLFF.

The chain combines TRBV6-2 or TRBV6-3 with TRBJ2-2, with D perhaps matching TRBD1 (6 bases). Per germline, CDR1 MNHEY and CDR2 SVGEGT. The CDR3 is made up of 18 amino acids. With 2 bases removed from V and 2 bases from J, the gap between germline ends came to 18 bases. CDR3 DNA sequence: TGTGCCAGCAGTTACCCCTCAGGGGCGGGTATTAACACCGGGGAGCTGTTTTTT. Translating it yields CASSYPSGAGINTGELFF.

J is TRBJ1-5 and V is TRBV4-1; D not certain. Germline V CDR1 and CDR2: MGHRA, YSYEKL. The CDR3 is made up of 14 amino acids. Trimming shortened V by 2 bases and J by 8 bases, and 13 bases separated the two germline ends. The CDR3 bases are TGCGCCAGCAGCCAACCCGGATCGCAGGAGCCCCAGCATTTT. Its protein is CASSQPGSQEPQHF.

In this sample, this clone turned up once. The chain is built from TRBV7-6 and TRBJ2-7; TRBD1 aligns across 7 bases. CDR3 length equals 16 residues. CDR1 is SGHVS and CDR2 is FNYEAQ in the germline V gene. V gave up 1 base and J gave up 3 bases; unmatched junction bases: 9. CDR3 residues: CASSLGGGRVIYEQYF. CDR3 DNA sequence: TGTGCCAGCAGCTTAGGAGGGGGCCGTGTGATCTACGAGCAGTACTTC.

The CDR3, as DNA: TGTGCCAGCAGTGTGACTAGCGGGGGGGCCGGAGATACGCAGTATTTT. It translates to CASSVTSGGAGDTQYF. This sequence joins TRBV6-1 and TRBJ2-3, with 14 bases that match TRBD2. The ends lost 4 bases at V and 5 bases at J; junction bases unmatched: 5. The CDR3 runs to 16 residues. The germline V gene encodes CDR1 MNHNS and CDR2 SASEGT.

The V gene is TRBV5-1, the J gene TRBJ2-5, with 11 nucleotides matching TRBD1. CDR3 size: 16 residues. Per germline, CDR1 SGHRS and CDR2 YFSETQ. V gave up 7 bases and J gave up 1 base; unmatched junction bases: 9. In DNA form, the CDR3 reads TGCGCCAGCCGGTACCGGGGACAGGGGGTCCAAGAGACCCAGTACTTC. Translated, it gives CASRYRGQGVQETQYF.

The gene calls are TRBV10-3 and TRBJ2-1; D gene uncertain. This CDR3 is 12 amino acids long. V lost 2 bases, J lost 5 bases, and 4 bases lay in between. The germline V gene has CDR1 ENHRY and CDR2 SYGVKD. The CDR3 reads CAISETDNEQFF. The CDR3 bases are TGTGCCATCAGTGAGACAGACAATGAGCAGTTCTTC.

This clone was detected once. The V and J genes are TRBV9 and TRBJ1-3; D gene ambiguous. Germline CDR1 is SGDLS and CDR2 is YYNGEE. The CDR3 sequence is 13 residues long. Trimming pared 4 bases from V and 4 bases from J, leaving 9 bases between. CDR3: CASSPTRGNTIYF. The DNA of the CDR3 is TGTGCCAGCAGCCCGACTCGGGGAAACACCATATATTTT.

The chain recombines TRBV18 with TRBJ2-3; 9 nucleotides align to TRBD2. Germline loops: CDR1 KGHSH, CDR2 LQKENI. The CDR3 spans 16 residues. Trimming removed 0 bases from V and 1 base from J; junction bases left unmatched: 2. The CDR3 spells CASSPPVAGGTDTQYF. The CDR3 DNA sequence: TGTGCCAGCTCACCACCTGTAGCGGGGGGCACAGATACGCAGTATTTT.

The chain joins TRBV15 to TRBJ1-6; 8 bases map to TRBD1. This CDR3 spans 17 amino acids. CDR1 is LNHNV, CDR2 YYDKDF, per germline (reference sequence). The V and J ends lost 3 bases and 3 bases, in that order; junction bases with no gene match: 7. Written as DNA, the CDR3 is TGTGCCACCAGCAGGCCGGGACAGGTCAGCTATAATTCACCCCTCCACTTT. It yields the protein CATSRPGQVSYNSPLHF.

V gene TRBV4-2 combines with J gene TRBJ2-1; 9 nucleotides line up with TRBD2. Germline CDR1 LGHNA, CDR2 YNFKEQ. The CDR3 is 16 amino acids. Germline trimming cut 0 bases from V and 6 bases from J; bases unmatched to any gene: 6. CDR3 amino acids: CASSQEGLAGINEQFF. CDR3 in DNA: TGTGCCAGCAGCCAAGAAGGGCTAGCGGGGATCAATGAGCAGTTCTTC.

This chain joins TRBV5-6 and TRBJ1-1; D gene uncertain. The germline V gene encodes CDR1 SGHDT and CDR2 YYEEEE. Between the trimmed V and J ends, which lost 0 bases and 4 bases, there was a span of 13 bases. The CDR3 has 15 residues. The CDR3 sequence: CASSLADWWRTEAFF. In nucleotides, the CDR3 is TGTGCCAGCAGCTTGGCCGACTGGTGGCGCACTGAAGCTTTCTTT.

This chain uses TRBV3-1 (or the pseudogene TRBV3-2) with TRBJ2-1; TRBD2 agrees at 11 bases. Germline CDR1 and CDR2: LGHDT and YNNKEL (reference sequence). V shed 6 bases and J 5 bases; nucleotides not matched to a gene: 9. The CDR3 loop spans 16 amino acids. The chain's CDR3 is CASRGEGLADNNEQFF. CDR3 in DNA: TGTGCCAGCAGAGGTGAGGGACTAGCGGATAACAATGAGCAGTTCTTC.

J is TRBJ1-3 and V is TRBV3-1 (or the pseudogene TRBV3-2); 7 bases line up with TRBD1. The junction had 6 bases not matched to a gene; V was cut back by 4 bases and J by 0 bases. Per the germline V gene, CDR1 is LGHDT and CDR2 is YNNKEL (reference sequence). The CDR3 spans 16 residues. CDR3 protein: CASSPQGTVSGNTIYF. The CDR3 nucleotides are TGTGCCAGCAGCCCCCAGGGGACAGTCTCTGGAAACACCATATATTTT.

The chain couples TRBV5-6 to TRBJ2-7; 12 bases agree with TRBD2. The CDR3 has 15 residues. Germline CDR1 is SGHDT and CDR2 is YYEEEE. The V and J ends lost 2 bases and 3 bases, in that order; junction bases with no gene match: 3. CDR3 sequence (DNA): TGTGCCAGCAGCTTACTAGCGGGGGGTCGCTACGAGCAGTACTTC. The encoded protein is CASSLLAGGRYEQYF.

The rearrangement joins TRBV30 to TRBJ2-1; a possible D gene is TRBD1 (6 bases). The V gene's germline CDR1 is GTSNPN and CDR2 SVGIG (reference sequence). Trimming shortened V by 3 bases and J by 6 bases, and 9 bases separated the two germline ends. The CDR3 is made up of 12 amino acids. In DNA form, the CDR3 reads TGTGCCTGGAGACAGGGTGCCAATGAGCAGTTCTTC. Its protein is CAWRQGANEQFF.

The chain employs TRBV6-5 and TRBJ2-2, with D possibly matching TRBD1 (6 bases). Per the germline V gene, CDR1 is MNHEY and CDR2 is SVGAGI. V lost 7 bases to trimming and J lost 6 bases, with 15 bases between them. The CDR3 sequence is 14 residues long. This CDR3 reads CASNRGGRPGELFF. Here the CDR3 DNA reads TGTGCCAGCAACCGAGGGGGTAGGCCCGGGGAGCTGTTTTTT.

The chain has TRBV4-3 and TRBJ2-1; 8 bases align to TRBD2. The trim removed 2 bases at V and 12 bases at J, leaving 6 bases unmatched. The CDR3 is 13 residues long. Germline V gene lookup returns CDR1 LGHNA and CDR2 YSLEER. CDR3 residues: CASSQIAGRGQFF. The CDR3 nucleotides are TGCGCCAGCAGCCAAATAGCGGGGAGGGGGCAGTTCTTC.

This clone was seen once. V usage is TRBV21-1 and J usage is TRBJ1-6. TRBV21-1 constitutes a pseudogene. This CDR3 has 15 amino acids. CDR3 bases: TGTGCCAGCAGCCTACGGGACGCGGGGAATTCACCCCTCCACTTT. It yields the protein CASSLRDAGNSPLHF.

This rearrangement joins TRBV20-1 to TRBJ1-5; tentatively, D is TRBD1 (6 bases). V was trimmed by 3 bases and J by 1 base, leaving 7 bases between them. The CDR3 runs 13 residues. The germline CDR1 and CDR2 sequences are DFQATT and SNEGSKA (reference sequence). The CDR3 nucleotides read TGCAGTGCTAGTCAGGGGAGCAATCAGCCCCAGCATTTT. Protein: CSASQGSNQPQHF.

This CDR3 reads CASRRDSRNEKLFF. The CDR3 DNA is TGCGCCAGCAGGAGGGACAGCCGTAATGAAAAACTGTTTTTT. The rearrangement links TRBV5-1 to TRBJ1-4, with 7 nucleotides matching TRBD1. The CDR3 has 14 residues. Germline loops: CDR1 SGHRS, CDR2 YFSETQ. After removal of 5 bases from V and 4 bases from J, the junction contained 5 bases not matched to a gene.

The chain is built from TRBV4-1 and TRBJ2-5; D is unclear. Trimming removed 0 bases at V and 4 bases at J, with 15 bases between. The length of the CDR3 is 16 residues. From germline, CDR1 is MGHRA and CDR2 YSYEKL. The CDR3 loop is CASSQESGPYSETQYF. The CDR3 DNA sequence: TGCGCCAGCAGCCAAGAGTCAGGTCCATACTCAGAGACCCAGTACTTC.

The rearrangement links TRBV5-1 to TRBJ1-6; a possible D gene is TRBD1 (5 bases). Germline CDR1 reads SGHRS; CDR2 reads YFSETQ. V was trimmed by 0 bases and J by 7 bases, leaving 14 bases between them. The CDR3 loop spans 16 amino acids. The CDR3, as DNA: TGCGCCAGCAGCTTGGCCGGGGGACCACGGAATTCACCCCTCCACTTT. Amino acid sequence: CASSLAGGPRNSPLHF.

J is TRBJ2-5 and V is TRBV6-4; D may be TRBD2 (5 bases). The germline V and J ends were trimmed by 11 bases and 0 bases, with 19 bases remaining between them. The CDR3 runs 15 residues. Germline V CDR1 and CDR2: MRHNA, SNTAGT. CDR3 region: CAGSFPGRYQETQYF. CDR3 sequence (DNA): TGTGCCGGCTCCTTCCCGGGGAGATACCAAGAGACCCAGTACTTC.

This chain connects TRBV6-1 to TRBJ2-7; D possibly corresponds to TRBD2 (6 bases). The germline V gene encodes CDR1 MNHNS and CDR2 SASEGT. The CDR3 is 16 residues long. Trimming removed 4 bases from V and 3 bases from J, with 19 bases in between. CDR3 DNA: TGTGCCAGCAGTGGGAGGGAAACCCGGGCCAGCTACGAGCAGTACTTC. It encodes CASSGRETRASYEQYF.

The chain couples TRBV5-1 to TRBJ2-3, with D maybe TRBD2 (6 bases). Germline V lookup: CDR1 SGHRS, CDR2 YFSETQ. CDR3 length: 14 amino acids. Trimming left V 4 bases short and J 2 bases short, with 11 bases between. The CDR3 loop is CASSMTGVTDTQYF. CDR3 nucleotide sequence: TGCGCCAGCAGCATGACGGGGGTCACAGATACGCAGTATTTT. Supplemented by reference TRBV5-1 and TRBJ2-3, the full variable domain reads KAGVTQTPRYLIKTRGQQVTLSCSPISGHRSVSWYQQTPGQGLQFLFEYFSETQRNKGNFPGRFSGRQFSNSRSEMNVSTLELGDSALYLCASSMTGVTDTQYFGPGTRLTVL.

The rearrangement links TRBV4-3 to TRBJ2-7; the match to TRBD1 covers 7 bases. J lost 6 bases, V lost 0 bases, and 8 bases had no gene match. The germline V gene has CDR1 LGHNA and CDR2 YSLEER. The CDR3 loop spans 15 amino acids. DNA of the CDR3: TGCGCCAGCAGCCAAGACCGGGACAGCTTTAGCGAGCAGTACTTC. It codes for CASSQDRDSFSEQYF.

This clone was seen only a few times. This chain joins TRBV2 and TRBJ1-2; 11 bases are a match to TRBD1. Trimming took 7 bases from V and 8 from J; bases not matched to a gene: 6. The CDR3 contains 13 residues. Germline V lookup: CDR1 SNHLY, CDR2 FYNNEI. The CDR3 DNA reads TGTGCCAGCACCGAGGACAGGGGGCACGGCTACACCTTC. Its protein is CASTEDRGHGYTF.

The chain combines TRBV2 with TRBJ2-7; the D gene is possibly TRBD2 (6 bases). CDR1 and CDR2 (germline): SNHLY, FYNNEI. The CDR3 contains 12 residues. V was pared by 4 bases and J by 6 bases, with 10 bases between. This CDR3 reads CASSVYGGEQYF. CDR3 bases: TGTGCCAGCAGTGTCTACGGGGGCGAGCAGTACTTC.

J is TRBJ2-2 and V is TRBV7-3; 15 positions match TRBD2. The V gene end was trimmed by 4 bases and the J gene end by 5 bases; junction bases not matched to a gene: 2. The V gene's germline CDR1 is SGHTA and CDR2 FQGTGA. CDR3 length: 16 residues. Here the CDR3 DNA reads TGTGCCAGCAGCTCGGGACTAGCGGGGGGAACCGGGGAGCTGTTTTTT. This translates into CASSSGLAGGTGELFF.